Each of the 19 T cell receptor beta chains below was sequenced from the same sample in a study of T-cell memory formation after mild COVID-19. TCRdb reanalysed the 5' RACE reads using MiXCR and keeps one entry per CDR3 protein. The sample holds 400,000 or so distinct CDR3 sequences; 20% are singletons and the top ten take around 8.4%. Specimen: PBMCs or a T cell subset sorted from them (not recorded which). These receptors were obtained from an adult woman who had mild COVID-19 (a few samples of this study predate the infection). Cell type and time point are not known.

This rearrangement joins TRBV11-2 to TRBJ2-7, with 8 bases matching TRBD2. The V and J ends lost 1 base and 0 bases, in that order; junction bases with no gene match: 2. CDR3 length: 15 residues. CDR1 and CDR2 from the germline V gene are SGHAT and FQNNGV. CDR3 in amino acids: CASSLASGYSYEQYF. The DNA of the CDR3 is TGTGCCAGCAGCTTAGCTAGCGGGTACTCCTACGAGCAGTACTTC. Combining the CDR3 with reference TRBV11-2 and TRBJ2-7 gives the whole variable domain EAGVAQSPRYKIIEKRQSVAFWCNPISGHATLYWYQQILGQGPKLLIQFQNNGVVDDSQLPKDRFSAERLKGVDSTLKIQPAKLEDSAVYLCASSLASGYSYEQYFGPGTRLTVT.

In DNA, the CDR3 is TGTGCCAGCAGCCAAAGCACAGCCGGCCTTAGCACAGATACGCAGTATTTT. It yields the protein CASSQSTAGLSTDTQYF. The rearrangement links TRBV14 to TRBJ2-3; D is ambiguous. The length of the CDR3 is 17 residues. V was pared by 2 bases and J by 0 bases, with 15 bases between. Germline CDR1 and CDR2: SGHDN and FVKESK.

The rearrangement joins TRBV5-1 to TRBJ1-4, with TRBD1 identical over 7 bases. The germline CDR1 and CDR2 sequences are SGHRS and YFSETQ. The CDR3 runs to 18 residues. V dropped 4 bases and J dropped 7; count of bases not matched to a gene: 19. The CDR3 reads CASSLIPLHRGRSEKLFF. CDR3 DNA sequence: TGCGCCAGCAGCCTAATTCCTCTTCACAGGGGTCGAAGTGAAAAACTGTTTTTT.

This clonotype has just a few counts. The gene calls are TRBV18 and TRBJ2-7; no clear D. Trimming left V 3 bases short and J 2 bases short, with 11 bases between. There are 14 residues in the CDR3. CDR1 and CDR2 (germline): KGHSH, LQKENI. The CDR3 region has the DNA TGTGCCAGCTCACCGCAGCCAGGCACCTACGAGCAGTACTTC. It yields the protein CASSPQPGTYEQYF.

Only a few counts were recorded for this clonotype. The chain couples TRBV15 to TRBJ2-5, with 9 bases fitting TRBD1. The CDR3 has 15 amino acids. In germline, CDR1 is LNHNV, CDR2 YYDKDF (reference sequence). The V and J ends lost 1 base and 2 bases, in that order; junction bases with no gene match: 2. For the CDR3, the DNA is TGTGCCACCAGCAGAGGGACAGGGGATCAAGAGACCCAGTACTTC. Protein product: CATSRGTGDQETQYF.

In this sample, this clonotype turned up a few times. The CDR3 reads CASRRSRGEQYF. The DNA for the CDR3 is TGTGCCAGCAGGCGGTCTCGGGGCGAGCAGTACTTC. The chain employs TRBV12-3 or TRBV12-4 and TRBJ2-7; the D gene is possibly TRBD2 (5 bases). The V and J ends lost 6 bases and 6 bases respectively, with 12 bases between them. CDR3 length: 12 residues.

This clonotype was seen only a few times. The chain couples TRBV12-3 or TRBV12-4 to TRBJ2-1; 7 positions match TRBD2. V lost 3 bases to trimming and J lost 6 bases; unmatched junction nucleotides: 11. This CDR3 region has 16 residues. The CDR3 bases are TGTGCCAGCAGTTTTGGAGTAGCTAGCGGAGCCAATGAGCAGTTCTTC. Protein product: CASSFGVASGANEQFF.

Many counts were recorded for this clonotype. J is TRBJ2-7 and V is TRBV4-1; 8 bases match TRBD1. The V gene's germline CDR1 is MGHRA and CDR2 YSYEKL. The CDR3 totals 15 residues. The V and J ends lost 1 base and 6 bases, in that order; junction bases with no gene match: 8. The CDR3 DNA reads TGCGCCAGCAGCCAAGGACCGGACAGGGTGGCCGAGCAGTACTTC. Amino acid sequence: CASSQGPDRVAEQYF.

The V call is TRBV3-1, the J call TRBJ2-4, with 11 nucleotides matching TRBD1. CDR1 and CDR2 from the germline V gene are LGHDT and YNNKEL (reference sequence). J gave up 8 bases and V 6 bases, and 6 bases lay outside the gene matches. CDR3 length: 14 residues. The CDR3 here is CASSLGTGGDIQYF. In DNA form, the CDR3 reads TGTGCCAGCAGTCTTGGGACAGGGGGAGACATTCAGTACTTC.

The CDR3 nucleotides read TGTGCCAGCAGCGTCGGACTAGCGGGGGGCACCGGGGAGCTGTTTTTT. Protein sequence: CASSVGLAGGTGELFF. The chain employs TRBV9 and TRBJ2-2; 14 nucleotides line up with TRBD2. This CDR3 comprises 16 residues. The junction had 1 base not matched to a gene; V was cut back by 2 bases and J by 4 bases. Germline values: CDR1 SGDLS, CDR2 YYNGEE.

This clonotype has more than one count but fewer than ten. The chain combines TRBV5-1 with TRBJ2-6, with 7 bases fitting TRBD1. V lost 4 bases to trimming and J lost 12 bases; unmatched junction nucleotides: 16. Germline V gene lookup returns CDR1 SGHRS and CDR2 YFSETQ. The CDR3 spans 16 residues. In DNA, the CDR3 is TGCGCCAGCAGCCCACAGGGGCCTAACAGAGGTAGCGTCCTGACTTTC. Translating it yields CASSPQGPNRGSVLTF. The full variable domain, in which reference TRBV5-1 and TRBJ2-6 provide the parts outside the CDR3, is KAGVTQTPRYLIKTRGQQVTLSCSPISGHRSVSWYQQTPGQGLQFLFEYFSETQRNKGNFPGRFSGRQFSNSRSEMNVSTLELGDSALYLCASSPQGPNRGSVLTFGAGSRLTVL.

This clonotype was counted only a few times. The chain links TRBV25-1 to TRBJ2-7; D ambiguous. Germline V gene lookup returns CDR1 MGHDK and CDR2 SYGVNS. Trimming took 7 bases from V and 4 from J, leaving 5 bases between them. CDR3 length: 10 residues. The CDR3 DNA sequence: TGTGCCAGCATGGGTTACGAGCAGTACTTC. Translation: CASMGYEQYF.

This clonotype was picked up a small number of times. The V and J genes are TRBV6-4 and TRBJ2-7; D ambiguous. The V gene lost 6 bases and the J gene lost 5 bases, with 17 bases spanning the gap. CDR3 length equals 14 residues. Germline V gene data show CDR1 as MRHNA and CDR2 as SNTAGT. The CDR3 protein is CASRDLQSSNEQYF. DNA for the CDR3: TGTGCCAGCAGAGACCTCCAGTCTTCCAACGAGCAGTACTTC.

The chain has TRBV9 and TRBJ2-7; D may match TRBD1 or TRBD2 (5 bases each). There are 15 residues in the CDR3. CDR1 and CDR2 (germline): SGDLS, YYNGEE. V gave up 3 bases and J gave up 3 bases, with 16 bases separating them. The CDR3 DNA is TGTGCCAGCAGCGCAACCGGGGCCATAGGCTACGAGCAGTACTTC. Amino acids: CASSATGAIGYEQYF.

The sample holds a few counts of this clonotype. The chain couples TRBV20-1 to TRBJ1-2; 8 positions agree with TRBD1. The CDR3 has 15 amino acids. Germline V gene data show CDR1 as DFQATT and CDR2 as SNEGSKA (reference sequence). The trim removed 2 bases at V and 3 bases at J, leaving 8 bases unmatched. The CDR3 DNA reads as TGCAGTGCTAGACCTCTACAGGGGGTCTACTATGGCTACACCTTC. Its protein is CSARPLQGVYYGYTF.

The J gene is TRBJ1-1, the V gene TRBV12-3 or TRBV12-4; no firm D call. V lost 10 bases, J lost 1 base, and 19 bases lay in between. The CDR3 consists of 15 residues. CDR3 residues: CATYPRGSGNTEAFF. In DNA form, the CDR3 reads TGTGCCACCTACCCCCGAGGGTCTGGGAACACTGAAGCTTTCTTT.

This clonotype was counted between two and nine times. V is TRBV20-1 and J is TRBJ2-3; 7 nucleotides agree with TRBD1. V lost 7 bases to trimming and J lost 1 base; unmatched junction nucleotides: 5. Germline V CDR1 and CDR2: DFQATT, SNEGSKA (reference sequence). CDR3 size: 13 residues. The CDR3 DNA sequence: TGCAGTGTGGATACAGGGGGCACAGATACGCAGTATTTT. Amino acid sequence: CSVDTGGTDTQYF.

There are a few counts of this clonotype. The chain has TRBV9 and TRBJ1-6; no clear D gene. The CDR3 sequence is 15 residues long. Germline V gene lookup returns CDR1 SGDLS and CDR2 YYNGEE. Trimming shortened V by 0 bases and J by 6 bases, and 10 bases separated the two germline ends. CDR3 coding DNA: TGTGCCAGCAGCGTAGCTCCGGAAACTAATTCACCCCTCCACTTT. It encodes CASSVAPETNSPLHF.

The V gene is TRBV29-1, the J gene TRBJ2-5, with 7 nucleotides matching TRBD1. Germline V gene sequence: CDR1 SQVTM, CDR2 ANQGSEA. With V trimmed by 3 bases and J by 3 bases, 4 bases remained unmatched. This CDR3 is built from 13 residues. The DNA of the CDR3 is TGCAGCGTTGATCACAGGGGAAAAGAGACCCAGTACTTC. Residues: CSVDHRGKETQYF.